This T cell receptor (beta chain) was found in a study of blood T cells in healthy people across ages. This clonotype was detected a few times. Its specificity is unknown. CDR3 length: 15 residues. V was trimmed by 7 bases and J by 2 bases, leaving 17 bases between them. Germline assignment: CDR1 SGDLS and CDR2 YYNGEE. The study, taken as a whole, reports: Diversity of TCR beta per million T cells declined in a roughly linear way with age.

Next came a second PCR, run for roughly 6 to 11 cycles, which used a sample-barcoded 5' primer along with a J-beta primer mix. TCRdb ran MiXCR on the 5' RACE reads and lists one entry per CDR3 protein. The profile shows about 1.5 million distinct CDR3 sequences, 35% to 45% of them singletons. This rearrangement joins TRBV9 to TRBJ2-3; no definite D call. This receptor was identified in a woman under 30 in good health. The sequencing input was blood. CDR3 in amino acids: CASSARRINTDTQYF. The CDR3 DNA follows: TGTGCCAGCTCTGCTAGAAGGATAAACACAGATACGCAGTATTTT.